The 16 T cell receptor beta chains listed next were all sequenced from one sample in a study of blood T cells in healthy people across ages (dated by TCRdb to between 2014 and 2017). The library was obtained by 5' RACE. The reads were generated on an Illumina HiSeq 2500. The second PCR ran for roughly 7 to 11 cycles and used a J-beta primer mix along with a sample-barcoded 5' primer. TCRdb reran the public reads through fastp at Q25 and MiXCR, keeping productive beta chains. Entries are consolidated by CDR3 protein sequence, retaining the most common genes and DNA. The sample table shows about 680,000 distinct CDR3 sequences, and approximately 49% are seen once. The ten largest clones take up roughly 31% of the sample. The specimen was blood. These receptors originate from a woman aged 55-70 years in good health.

This chain connects TRBV5-1 to TRBJ2-5, with D perhaps assigned TRBD1 or TRBD2 (5 bases each). Trimming pared 0 bases from V and 5 bases from J, leaving 11 bases between. The CDR3 has 14 residues. Germline CDR1 SGHRS, CDR2 YFSETQ. CDR3 amino acids: CASSLVWGKETQYF. DNA for the CDR3: TGCGCCAGCAGCTTGGTGTGGGGGAAGGAGACCCAGTACTTC.

In its sample, this clonotype was seen a few times. The genes are TRBV28 and TRBJ2-3; weak D call: TRBD1 (7 bases). From germline, CDR1 is MDHEN and CDR2 SYDVKM. The CDR3 loop spans 15 amino acids. Trimming took 3 bases from V and 3 from J, leaving 13 bases between them. CDR3 DNA: TGTGCCAGCAGTTTCCCGACAGGGAGGACAGATACGCAGTATTTT. Amino acids: CASSFPTGRTDTQYF.

The rearrangement joins TRBV3-1 to TRBJ2-1; D uncertain. Trimming stripped 7 bases from V and 3 bases from J, with 13 bases between. CDR3 length: 14 amino acids. Germline values: CDR1 LGHDT, CDR2 YNNKEL (reference sequence). DNA for the CDR3: TGTGCCAGCACCCTCACGGGTTTCTACAATGAGCAGTTCTTC. This encodes CASTLTGFYNEQFF.

The chain combines TRBV20-1 with TRBJ2-3, with TRBD2 identical over 10 bases. CDR1 and CDR2 from the germline V gene are DFQATT and SNEGSKA (reference sequence). J gave up 5 bases and V 0 bases, and 8 bases lay outside the gene matches. The CDR3 consists of 16 residues. Written as DNA, the CDR3 is TGCAGTGCTAGAGATCCCCTAGCGGGAGTTGGAGATACGCAGTATTTT. Amino acids: CSARDPLAGVGDTQYF.

V and J are TRBV29-1 and TRBJ2-7, with D possibly TRBD1 on 6 matching bases. This CDR3 has 13 residues. Germline CDR1 reads SQVTM; CDR2 reads ANQGSEA. V lost 4 bases to trimming and J lost 2 bases, with 12 bases between them. The CDR3 nucleotides are TGCAGCGTTGCAGGGGTCCTCGCCTACGAGCAGTACTTC. Translating it yields CSVAGVLAYEQYF.

This chain uses TRBV9 with TRBJ2-3, with 8 nucleotides matching TRBD2. Germline loops: CDR1 SGDLS, CDR2 YYNGEE. CDR3 length equals 14 residues. J gave up 7 bases and V 5 bases, and 9 bases lay outside the gene matches. CDR3 residues: CASSSTGTSYTQYF. The DNA for the CDR3 is TGTGCCAGCAGTTCAACCGGGACTAGTTATACGCAGTATTTT.

The V call is TRBV3-1, the J call TRBJ2-7; a possible D gene is TRBD2 (6 bases). The V and J ends lost 4 bases and 1 base respectively, with 14 bases between them. The CDR3 extends over 15 amino acids. Looked up from germline, CDR1 is LGHDT and CDR2 is YNNKEL (reference sequence). The CDR3, as DNA: TGTGCCAGCAGCCCCTCTGGGACTCTTTCCTACGAGCAGTACTTC. Translated: CASSPSGTLSYEQYF.

This clonotype was seen a few times. The chain joins TRBV20-1 to TRBJ2-3; 14 bases map to TRBD2. Germline V gene data show CDR1 as DFQATT and CDR2 as SNEGSKA (reference sequence). The CDR3 totals 17 residues. V lost 4 bases, J lost 4 bases, and 10 bases stayed unmatched. The CDR3 DNA reads as TGCAGTGCTATGGGACTAGCGGGAGTGGGGAATGCAGATACGCAGTATTTT. Amino acid sequence: CSAMGLAGVGNADTQYF.

This sequence joins TRBV27 and TRBJ1-2, with 7 positions matching TRBD1. Germline CDR1 is MNHEY and CDR2 is SMNVEV (reference sequence). This CDR3 is built from 14 residues. Unmatched junction bases numbered 8, after V lost 8 bases and J lost 2 bases. The CDR3 loop is CASREGDRNYGYTF. CDR3 nucleotide sequence: TGTGCCAGCCGAGAGGGGGACAGAAACTATGGCTACACCTTC.

This sequence joins TRBV29-1 and TRBJ1-1; TRBD1 matches 8 bases. In germline, CDR1 is SQVTM, CDR2 ANQGSEA. The length of the CDR3 is 14 residues. V trimming: 6 bases; J trimming: 0 bases; junction bases outside the gene matches: 6. CDR3 protein: CSVLPGQVNTEAFF. Written as DNA, the CDR3 is TGCAGCGTACTCCCGGGACAGGTGAACACTGAAGCTTTCTTT.

This clonotype appeared a single time. CDR3 nucleotides: TGTGCCAGCAGTTATCGAGGGACTGGGAGCTCCTACGAGCAGTACTTC. As protein: CASSYRGTGSSYEQYF. The chain links TRBV6-5 to TRBJ2-7; a weak D match, TRBD2 (6 bases). Trimming stripped 3 bases from V and 0 bases from J, with 15 bases between. The germline gives CDR1 MNHEY, CDR2 SVGAGI. The CDR3 runs 16 residues.

In its sample, this clonotype was seen a few times. The CDR3 region is CASSYSSSGIAYEQYF. Here the CDR3 DNA reads TGTGCCAGCAGTTACTCGAGTAGCGGGATAGCCTACGAGCAGTACTTC. The V and J genes are TRBV6-5 and TRBJ2-7; 8 bases agree with TRBD2. Germline V lookup: CDR1 MNHEY, CDR2 SVGAGI. The CDR3 spans 16 residues. J was trimmed by 2 bases and V by 0 bases; bases with no gene match: 6.

This clonotype turned up a few times. The V gene is TRBV18, the J gene TRBJ2-1; possible D gene TRBD1, 6 bases. Germline V lookup: CDR1 KGHSH, CDR2 LQKENI. The ends were cut back, 0 bases at V and 9 bases at J, with 12 bases in the middle. The CDR3 is made up of 14 amino acids. The CDR3 here is CASSPPQGLGEQFF. The CDR3, as DNA: TGTGCCAGCTCACCACCGCAGGGGTTGGGTGAGCAGTTCTTC.

This clonotype was seen a handful of times. The rearrangement uses TRBV4-1 and TRBJ2-1, with TRBD2 matching over 10 bases. This CDR3 comprises 16 residues. V shed 2 bases and J 4 bases; nucleotides not matched to a gene: 5. The germline gives CDR1 MGHRA, CDR2 YSYEKL. The CDR3 nucleotides read TGCGCCAGCAGCCAACCGGGACTAGCGACGTACAATGAGCAGTTCTTC. Encoded protein: CASSQPGLATYNEQFF.

The V and J genes are TRBV6-4 and TRBJ2-7, with D unresolved. Between the trimmed V and J ends, which lost 8 bases and 1 base, there was a span of 6 bases. Germline V lookup: CDR1 MRHNA, CDR2 SNTAGT. CDR3 length equals 11 residues. The CDR3 region has the DNA TGTGCCAGCCATAATTCCTACGAGCAGTACTTC. Amino acid sequence: CASHNSYEQYF.

This clonotype was counted a few times. V and J are TRBV6-5 and TRBJ1-2, with D tentatively TRBD1 (5 bases). V lost 4 bases and J lost 6, with 15 bases in between. CDR1 is MNHEY and CDR2 is SVGAGI in the germline V gene. The CDR3 covers 14 residues. CDR3 sequence reads: CASSSRGLGHGYTF. The CDR3 DNA reads TGTGCCAGCAGTTCCCGGGGGTTAGGTCATGGCTACACCTTC.